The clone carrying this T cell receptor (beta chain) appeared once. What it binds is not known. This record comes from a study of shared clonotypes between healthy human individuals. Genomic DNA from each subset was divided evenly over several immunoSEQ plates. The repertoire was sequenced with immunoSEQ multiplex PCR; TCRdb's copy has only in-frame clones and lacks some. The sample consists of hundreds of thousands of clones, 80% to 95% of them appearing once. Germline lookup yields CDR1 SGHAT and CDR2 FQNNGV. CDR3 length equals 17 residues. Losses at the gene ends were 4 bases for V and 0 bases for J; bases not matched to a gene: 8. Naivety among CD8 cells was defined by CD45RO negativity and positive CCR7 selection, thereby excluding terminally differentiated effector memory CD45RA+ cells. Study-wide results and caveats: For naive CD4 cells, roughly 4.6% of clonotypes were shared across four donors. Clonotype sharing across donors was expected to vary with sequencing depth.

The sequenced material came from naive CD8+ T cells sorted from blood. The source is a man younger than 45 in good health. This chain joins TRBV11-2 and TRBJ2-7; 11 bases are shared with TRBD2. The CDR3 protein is CASSSRLAGSPSYEQYF. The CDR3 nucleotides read TGTGCCAGCAGCTCACGACTAGCGGGAAGCCCCTCCTACGAGCAGTACTTC.